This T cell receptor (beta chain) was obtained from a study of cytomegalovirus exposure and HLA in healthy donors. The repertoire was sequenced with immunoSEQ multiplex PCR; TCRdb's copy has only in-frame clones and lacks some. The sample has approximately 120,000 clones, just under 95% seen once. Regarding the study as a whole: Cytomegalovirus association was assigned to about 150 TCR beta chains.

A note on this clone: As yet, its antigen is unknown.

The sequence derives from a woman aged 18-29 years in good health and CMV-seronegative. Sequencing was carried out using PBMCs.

CDR3 DNA: TGTGCCAGCAGTTACGACAGAAACTATGGCTACACCTTC. Protein product: CASSYDRNYGYTF. This chain links TRBV6-5 with TRBJ1-2; D is possibly TRBD1 (5 bases). Trimming shortened V by 2 bases and J by 2 bases, and 6 bases separated the two germline ends. This CDR3 contains 13 residues. Germline V gene data show CDR1 as MNHEY and CDR2 as SVGAGI.